This T cell receptor (beta chain) comes out of a study of blood T cell repertoires in COVID-19. In the study overall: From T cells, B-cell-depleted T cells, or PBMCs came the material, which was cDNA or gDNA.

With 2 bases removed from V and 1 base from J, the gap between germline ends came to 9 bases. The CDR3 length is 14 residues. Germline CDR1 reads SGHDT; CDR2 reads YYEEEE. Original handling: Amplification of reference gene primers was used by the study to estimate nucleated cell counts. Libraries were prepared by immunoSEQ multiplex PCR; TCRdb keeps only in-frame clonotypes and omits some of them. That table is the source of V, J and clone size, and D and trimming were worked out from the DNA. The sample includes about 74,000 clones, around 86% of them seen just once. The clonotype originates from a woman of 80 years or more with active or convalescent COVID-19. The sequenced material came from peripheral blood. V gene TRBV5-6 combines with J gene TRBJ1-1; D gene ambiguous. The CDR3 DNA is TGTGCCAGCAGCTTAGTGCCGGGGAACACTGAAGCTTTCTTT. Its protein is CASSLVPGNTEAFF.